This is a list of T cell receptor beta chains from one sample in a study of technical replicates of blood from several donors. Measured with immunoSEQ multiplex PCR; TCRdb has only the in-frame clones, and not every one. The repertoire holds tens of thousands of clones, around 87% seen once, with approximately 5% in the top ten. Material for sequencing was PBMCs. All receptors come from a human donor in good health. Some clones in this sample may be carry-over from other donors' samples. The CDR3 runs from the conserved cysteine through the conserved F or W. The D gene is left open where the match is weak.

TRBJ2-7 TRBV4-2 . CASSQVAGNSDEQYF
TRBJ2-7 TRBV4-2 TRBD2 CASSQLGLVYEQYF
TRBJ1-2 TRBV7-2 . CASSLLQGDGYTF
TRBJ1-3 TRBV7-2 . CASSRGGNSGNTIYF
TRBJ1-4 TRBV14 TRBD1 CASSPLQGASEKLFF
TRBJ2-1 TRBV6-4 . CASSDSTGMNDEQFF
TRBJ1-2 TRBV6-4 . CASSEEAEEGYTF
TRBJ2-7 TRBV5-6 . CASSRRTERVSYEQYF
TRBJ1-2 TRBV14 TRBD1 CASSQSGGQGSTTF
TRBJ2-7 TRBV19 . CASSSQGSYEQYF
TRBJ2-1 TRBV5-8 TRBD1 CASSLRVVYGTEYNEQFF
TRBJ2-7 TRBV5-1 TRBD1 CASSSGTGAHEQYF
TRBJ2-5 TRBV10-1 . CASSEGAGQGKRETQYF
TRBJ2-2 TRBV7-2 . CASSLFTLVAGELFF
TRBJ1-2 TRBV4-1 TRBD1 CASSQGVGTADGYTF
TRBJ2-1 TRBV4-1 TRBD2 CASSQGLAGGNEQFF
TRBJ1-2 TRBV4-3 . CASSQGLTEANYGYTF
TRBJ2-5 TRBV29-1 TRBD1 CSVARDRGRRETQYF